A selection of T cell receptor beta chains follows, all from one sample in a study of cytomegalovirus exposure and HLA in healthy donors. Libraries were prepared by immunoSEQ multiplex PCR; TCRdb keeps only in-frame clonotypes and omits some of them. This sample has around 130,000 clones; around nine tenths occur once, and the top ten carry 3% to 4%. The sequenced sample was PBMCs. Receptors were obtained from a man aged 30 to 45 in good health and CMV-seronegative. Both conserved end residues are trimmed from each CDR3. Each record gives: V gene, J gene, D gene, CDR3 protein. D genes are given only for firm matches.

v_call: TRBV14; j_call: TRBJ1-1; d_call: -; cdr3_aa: ASSTRTVVSSEAF
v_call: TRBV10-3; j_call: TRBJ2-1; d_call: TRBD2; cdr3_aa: AISEMGGGGNEQF
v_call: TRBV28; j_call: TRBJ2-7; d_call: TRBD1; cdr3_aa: ASSPGQGPWEQY
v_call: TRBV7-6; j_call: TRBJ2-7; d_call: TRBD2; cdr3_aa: ASSFWTSGVYEQY
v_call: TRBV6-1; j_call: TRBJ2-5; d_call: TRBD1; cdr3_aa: ASSQGQKQETQY
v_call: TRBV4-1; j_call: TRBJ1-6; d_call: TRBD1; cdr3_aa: ASSQRDSYNSPLH
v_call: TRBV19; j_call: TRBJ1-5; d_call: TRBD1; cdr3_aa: ASSWTGGGGQPQH
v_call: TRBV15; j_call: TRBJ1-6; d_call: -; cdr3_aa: ATSRDRPGFTNSPLH
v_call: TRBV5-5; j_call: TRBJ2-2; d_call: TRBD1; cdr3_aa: ASSWTGPGELF
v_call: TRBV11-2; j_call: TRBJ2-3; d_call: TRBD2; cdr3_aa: ASSLDHLAGGRTQY
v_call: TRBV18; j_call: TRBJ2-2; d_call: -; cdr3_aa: ASSPGAGSGELF
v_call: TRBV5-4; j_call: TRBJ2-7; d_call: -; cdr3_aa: ASSLEWATGEQY
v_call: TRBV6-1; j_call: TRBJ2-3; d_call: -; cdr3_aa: ASSAQTRWSTDTQY
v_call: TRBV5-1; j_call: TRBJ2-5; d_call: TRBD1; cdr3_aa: ASSIGTVQETQY
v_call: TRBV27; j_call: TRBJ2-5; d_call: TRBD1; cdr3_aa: ASSPEGGEETQY
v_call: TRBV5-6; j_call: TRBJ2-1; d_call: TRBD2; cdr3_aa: ASSRRRGVF
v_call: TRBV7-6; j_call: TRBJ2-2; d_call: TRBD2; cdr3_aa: ASSLAASGGTGELF
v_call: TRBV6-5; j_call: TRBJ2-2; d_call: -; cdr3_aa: ASSFLNTGELF
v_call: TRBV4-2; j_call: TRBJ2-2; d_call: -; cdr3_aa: ASSQGQGEPGELF
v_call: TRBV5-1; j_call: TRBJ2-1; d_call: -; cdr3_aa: ASSWGDGNEQF
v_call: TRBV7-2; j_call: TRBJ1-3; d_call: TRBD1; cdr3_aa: ASSQDRAGNTIY
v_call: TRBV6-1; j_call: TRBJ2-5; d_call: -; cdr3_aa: ASSEKWGLQTQY
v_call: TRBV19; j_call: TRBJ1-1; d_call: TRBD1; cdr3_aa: ASTDGQGGPAF
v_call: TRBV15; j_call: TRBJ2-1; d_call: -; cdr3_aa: ATSRKGHSPYNEQF
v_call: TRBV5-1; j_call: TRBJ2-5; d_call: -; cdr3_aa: ASSFLGGAGEETQY
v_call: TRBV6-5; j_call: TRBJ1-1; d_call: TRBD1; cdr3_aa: ASRQGTGGKAF
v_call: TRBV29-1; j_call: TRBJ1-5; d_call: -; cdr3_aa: SVGGNNQPQH
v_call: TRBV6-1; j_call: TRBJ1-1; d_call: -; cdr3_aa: ASSEGRAVTEAF
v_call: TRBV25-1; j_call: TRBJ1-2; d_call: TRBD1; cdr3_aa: ASSELGQGTPNYGYT
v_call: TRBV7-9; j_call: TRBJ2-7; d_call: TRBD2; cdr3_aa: ASSPPVAGGPKEQY
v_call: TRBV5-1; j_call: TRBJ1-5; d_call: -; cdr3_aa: ASSPSGPGKGEQPQH
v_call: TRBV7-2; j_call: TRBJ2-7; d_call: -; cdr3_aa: ASSPTVFELPSTTGSY
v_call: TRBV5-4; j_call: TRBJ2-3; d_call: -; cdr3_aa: ASSLGQTPSTDTQY
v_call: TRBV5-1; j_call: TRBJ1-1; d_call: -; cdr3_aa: ASSLGTLQRTEAF
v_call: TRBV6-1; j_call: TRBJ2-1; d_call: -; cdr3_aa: ASSGSRGEQF
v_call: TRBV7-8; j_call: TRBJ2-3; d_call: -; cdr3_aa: ASSLAVGVGDTQY
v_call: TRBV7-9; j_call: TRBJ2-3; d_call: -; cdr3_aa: ASSRAGADTQY
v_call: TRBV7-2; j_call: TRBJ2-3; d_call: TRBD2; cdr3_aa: ASSQRTSGSSTDTQY
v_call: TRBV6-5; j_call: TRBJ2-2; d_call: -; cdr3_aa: ASSYLNTGELF
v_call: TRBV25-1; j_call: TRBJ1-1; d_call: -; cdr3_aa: ASSELDLNTEAF
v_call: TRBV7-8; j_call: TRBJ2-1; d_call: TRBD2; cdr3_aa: ASSSRRTSPYNEQF
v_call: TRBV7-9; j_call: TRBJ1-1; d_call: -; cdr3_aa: ASSDSTVNTEAF
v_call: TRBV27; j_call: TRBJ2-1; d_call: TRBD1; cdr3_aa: ASRPSGTESYNEQF
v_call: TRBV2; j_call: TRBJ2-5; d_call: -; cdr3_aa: ASITHERETQY
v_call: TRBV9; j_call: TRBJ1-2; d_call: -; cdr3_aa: ASSVATSYGYT
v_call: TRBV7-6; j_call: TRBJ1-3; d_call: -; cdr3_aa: ASSSAHRELSGNTIY
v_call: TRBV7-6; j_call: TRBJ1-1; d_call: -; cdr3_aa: ASSLDGDEAF
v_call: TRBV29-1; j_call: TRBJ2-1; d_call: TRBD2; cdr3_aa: SVEAGTSGGHTYNEQF